These 2 T cell receptor beta chains were sequenced from one sample in a study of T cell responses to AZD1222 COVID-19 vaccine. Libraries were prepared by immunoSEQ multiplex PCR; TCRdb keeps only in-frame clonotypes and omits some of them. The table includes over 150,000 clones, approximately 92% detected once. The sample was peripheral blood, taken 28 days after the second dose of the MenACWY control vaccine. The receptors shown here come from an adult who received the MenACWY meningococcal vaccine as a control.

The chain joins TRBV12-3 or TRBV12-4 to TRBJ1-6; D unclear. The CDR3 spans 12 residues. Trimming took 5 bases from V and 5 from J, leaving 4 bases between them. The CDR3 reads CASSNNNSPLHF. For the CDR3, the DNA is TGTGCCAGCAGTAATAATAATTCACCCCTCCACTTT.

Notes on this clone: Other nucleotide sequences from this sample produce the same CDR3. CDR3 DNA sequence: TGTGCCAGCAGTTCTCAGGGGGGGACTAATGAAAAACTGTTTTTT. It specifies CASSSQGGTNEKLFF. The V and J genes are TRBV28 and TRBJ1-4; TRBD1 matches at 7 bases. CDR1 and CDR2 (germline): MDHEN, SYDVKM. Germline trimming cut 4 bases from V and 2 bases from J; bases unmatched to any gene: 4. This CDR3 is 15 amino acids long.